Shown below are 13 T cell receptor beta chains from a single sample sequenced in a study of blood T cell repertoires in COVID-19. Some clones are missing from TCRdb's copy, which holds only in-frame ones; the method was immunoSEQ multiplex PCR. The data contain more than 85,000 clones, 75% to 80% of them singletons. The sequenced material came from peripheral blood. The receptors originated from a woman over 75 with active or convalescent COVID-19.

The chain recombines TRBV18 with TRBJ2-5, with D perhaps matching TRBD1 (5 bases). From germline, CDR1 is KGHSH and CDR2 LQKENI. CDR3 size: 14 residues. V lost 1 base, J lost 4 bases, and 10 bases lay in between. The CDR3 here is CASSPQGSGETQYF. The CDR3 bases are TGTGCCAGCTCACCACAGGGGTCGGGAGAGACCCAGTACTTC.

The chain joins TRBV2 to TRBJ2-1; 8 positions match TRBD2. Germline assignment: CDR1 SNHLY and CDR2 FYNNEI. CDR3 length: 15 residues. J gave up 7 bases and V 3 bases, and 8 bases lay outside the gene matches. The CDR3 protein is CASSERSGRGNEQFF. CDR3 nucleotide sequence: TGTGCCAGCAGTGAGAGAAGCGGGAGAGGGAATGAGCAGTTCTTC. Combining the CDR3 with reference TRBV2 and TRBJ2-1 gives the whole variable domain EPEVTQTPSHQVTQMGQEVILRCVPISNHLYFYWYRQILGQKVEFLVSFYNNEISEKSEIFDDQFSVERPDGSNFTLKIRSTKLEDSAMYFCASSERSGRGNEQFFGPGTRLTVL.

The rearrangement uses TRBV29-1 and TRBJ1-2; 8 bases agree with TRBD1. After removal of 3 bases from V and 6 bases from J, the junction contained 6 bases not matched to a gene. The CDR3 spans 13 residues. Per the germline V gene, CDR1 is SQVTM and CDR2 is ANQGSEA. The CDR3, as DNA: TGCAGCGTTGAGATTGGACAGGGAGATGGCTACACCTTC. The encoded protein is CSVEIGQGDGYTF.

The genes are TRBV5-1 and TRBJ2-7, with 9 bases aligning to TRBD1. V lost 2 bases and J lost 0; bases outside the gene matches: 3. This CDR3 spans 15 amino acids. Germline lookup yields CDR1 SGHRS and CDR2 YFSETQ. Written as DNA, the CDR3 is TGCGCCAGCAGCTTCCGGGACAGGGACTCCTACGAGCAGTACTTC. The encoded protein is CASSFRDRDSYEQYF.

The V call is TRBV11-1, the J call TRBJ1-5; weak D call: TRBD1 (5 bases). CDR3 size: 15 residues. Germline V gene data show CDR1 as SGHAT and CDR2 as FQDESV (reference sequence). The V end was cut by 5 bases, the J end by 8 bases, with 19 bases between. The CDR3 is CASSLRRRVVEPQHF. CDR3 nucleotides: TGTGCCAGCAGCCTAAGACGCAGGGTCGTAGAGCCCCAGCATTTT.

J is TRBJ2-1 and V is TRBV10-3, with TRBD2 matching over 8 bases. The CDR3 spans 14 residues. Germline CDR1 ENHRY, CDR2 SYGVKD. With V trimmed by 3 bases and J by 3 bases, 1 base remained unmatched. CDR3 region: CAISDLAGYNEQFF. As DNA, the CDR3 is TGTGCCATCAGTGACCTAGCGGGCTACAATGAGCAGTTCTTC.

This rearrangement joins TRBV7-2 to TRBJ1-3, with 10 bases lining up with TRBD1. Germline V CDR1 and CDR2: SGHTA, FQGNSA. With V trimmed by 5 bases and J by 3 bases, 10 bases remained unmatched. This CDR3 is 17 amino acids long. The CDR3: CASSLLRGDRGGNTIYF. The CDR3 nucleotides read TGTGCCAGCAGCCTCCTGCGGGGGGACAGGGGTGGAAACACCATATATTTT.

The chain links TRBV2 to TRBJ2-7; D is perhaps TRBD2 (6 bases). Germline lookup yields CDR1 SNHLY and CDR2 FYNNEI. The CDR3 is made up of 13 amino acids. V was cut by 8 bases and J by 8 bases, with 19 bases left in between. The CDR3 reads CASLRLGGEKQYF. The CDR3 nucleotides are TGTGCCAGCCTAAGACTAGGCGGGGAGAAGCAGTACTTC.

The genes are TRBV7-9 and TRBJ2-1, with TRBD2 matching 7 bases. Germline V CDR1 and CDR2: SEHNR, FQNEAQ (reference sequence). This CDR3 has 15 amino acids. V lost 0 bases, J lost 4 bases, and 3 bases stayed unmatched. The CDR3 DNA is TGTGCCAGCAGCTTAGCGGGAGGGGATTACAATGAGCAGTTCTTC. Protein: CASSLAGGDYNEQFF.

The chain is built from TRBV29-1 and TRBJ2-1; 10 nucleotides align to TRBD2. The CDR3 has 13 amino acids. After removal of 4 bases from V and 4 bases from J, the junction contained 1 base not matched to a gene. Germline V gene lookup returns CDR1 SQVTM and CDR2 ANQGSEA. The CDR3 region has the DNA TGCAGCGTTGTGACTAGCGGGTACAATGAGCAGTTCTTC. Residues: CSVVTSGYNEQFF.

The CDR3 bases are TGTGCCACCACTCGGGCCAGGGAAGAGACCCAGTACTTC. Encoded protein: CATTRAREETQYF. This sequence joins TRBV15 and TRBJ2-5; tentatively, D is TRBD1 (5 bases). V lost 7 bases and J lost 3, with 12 bases in between. The germline CDR1 and CDR2 sequences are LNHNV and YYDKDF (reference sequence). There are 13 residues in the CDR3.

The chain recombines TRBV29-1 with TRBJ2-7; 11 bases agree with TRBD2. The V gene end was trimmed by 6 bases and the J gene end by 3 bases; junction bases not matched to a gene: 13. Germline CDR1 reads SQVTM; CDR2 reads ANQGSEA. This CDR3 is built from 16 residues. This chain's CDR3 is CSVRRGSGREGYEQYF. CDR3 in DNA: TGCAGCGTGCGGCGGGGTAGCGGGAGGGAAGGCTACGAGCAGTACTTC.

The chain employs TRBV10-3 and TRBJ2-3; D may be TRBD2 (6 bases). Trimming took off 0 bases at V and 5 bases at J, with 6 bases between the two ends. The CDR3 loop spans 13 amino acids. CDR1 ENHRY and CDR2 SYGVKD come from the germline V gene. The CDR3 DNA is TGTGCCATCAGTGAGTCGGGACTAGATACGCAGTATTTT. It yields the protein CAISESGLDTQYF.